The 8 T cell receptor beta chains presented below share a single source sample, sequenced in a study of T cells in Graves' hyperthyroidism and ophthalmopathy. Amplified TCR beta CDR3 regions came from RNA transcripts. A set of HTBI primers served as the primers for a first-round RT-PCR of the TCR CDR3. TCRdb passed the multiplex PCR reads through MiXCR, listing each CDR3 protein once. Among hundreds of thousands of distinct CDR3 sequences, around 13% were seen once, and the ten largest hold 9.5% to 13%. The sample consisted of blood. These receptors all come from a woman between 18 and 30 years old with Graves' hyperthyroidism.

The genes are TRBV30 and TRBJ2-7; D is uncertain. The V and J ends lost 2 bases and 2 bases respectively, with 10 bases between them. Germline-derived CDR1 and CDR2 are GTSNPN and SVGIG (reference sequence). The CDR3 runs 13 residues. In DNA, the CDR3 is TGTGCCTGGAGTTTTGGGCCAGCCTACGAGCAGTACTTC. Amino acid sequence: CAWSFGPAYEQYF.

This clonotype was observed at least ten times. This rearrangement joins TRBV13 to TRBJ2-1, with TRBD2 identical over 14 bases. The CDR3 contains 15 residues. The germline gives CDR1 PRHDT, CDR2 FYEKMQ (reference sequence). The J segment lost 8 bases and the V segment lost 5 bases, leaving 5 bases of the junction unmatched. Written as DNA, the CDR3 is TGTGCCAGCAGCGGGGGGACTAGCGGGAGCCATGAGCAGTTCTTC. Translated: CASSGGTSGSHEQFF.

This clonotype was seen a few times. V gene TRBV5-4 combines with J gene TRBJ2-7; a possible D gene is TRBD2 (5 bases). The CDR3 consists of 15 residues. Germline loops: CDR1 SGHNT, CDR2 YYREEE (reference sequence). V was cut by 2 bases and J by 0 bases, with 12 bases left in between. The CDR3 protein is CASSFSRVYSYEQYF. The CDR3 DNA reads as TGTGCCAGCAGCTTTTCGCGGGTCTACTCCTACGAGCAGTACTTC.

This clonotype has at least ten counts. The chain joins TRBV28 to TRBJ1-1; D perhaps matches TRBD1 (6 bases). Deletions cut 6 bases from V and 7 bases from J, with 9 bases between. CDR3 length: 11 amino acids. Germline-derived CDR1 and CDR2 are MDHEN and SYDVKM. CDR3 bases: TGTGCCAGCAGATGGGACAATGAAGCTTTCTTT. Protein: CASRWDNEAFF.

This clonotype was detected ten times or more. The J gene is TRBJ2-1, the V gene TRBV12-5, with 7 bases aligning to TRBD2. The V and J ends lost 6 bases and 1 base, in that order; junction bases with no gene match: 6. The CDR3 spans 15 residues. Germline values: CDR1 LGHNT, CDR2 FRNRAP. This chain's CDR3 is CASGASGVSYNEQFF. The DNA of the CDR3 is TGTGCTAGTGGGGCTAGCGGAGTTTCCTACAATGAGCAGTTCTTC.

J is TRBJ2-3 and V is TRBV19; D is unclear. CDR3 length: 14 amino acids. V was pared by 8 bases and J by 2 bases, with 14 bases between. Looked up from germline, CDR1 is LNHDA and CDR2 is SQIVND (reference sequence). The DNA for the CDR3 is TGTGCCAGTCGTGATAGGGCGCTCACAGATACGCAGTATTTT. It specifies CASRDRALTDTQYF. Full variable domain (remainder filled in from reference TRBV19 and TRBJ2-3): DGGITQSPKYLFRKEGQNVTLSCEQNLNHDAMYWYRQDPGQGLRLIYYSQIVNDFQKGDIAEGYSVSREKKESFPLTVTSAQKNPTAFYLCASRDRALTDTQYFGPGTRLTVL.

This clonotype was counted only a few times. V gene TRBV9 combines with J gene TRBJ1-3, with D maybe TRBD1 (5 bases). V was clipped by 0 bases and J by 3 bases, with 13 bases between them. The CDR3 is 16 residues long. Germline V gene lookup returns CDR1 SGDLS and CDR2 YYNGEE. The CDR3 DNA follows: TGTGCCAGCAGCGTAGGCCAGGGTACTTTTGGAAACACCATATATTTT. Protein: CASSVGQGTFGNTIYF.

The sample holds one count of this clonotype. A read error may be the cause here, since a much bigger clone is one base away. V gene TRBV15 combines with J gene TRBJ1-2; D is perhaps TRBD1 (5 bases). V was cut by 4 bases and J by 4 bases, with 13 bases left in between. The CDR3 length is 14 residues. CDR1 and CDR2 from the germline V gene are LNHNV and YYDKDF (reference sequence). CDR3 residues: CATSKVSGPYGYTF. The DNA of the CDR3 is TGTGCCACCAGCAAAGTATCAGGGCCCTATGGCTACACCTTC.